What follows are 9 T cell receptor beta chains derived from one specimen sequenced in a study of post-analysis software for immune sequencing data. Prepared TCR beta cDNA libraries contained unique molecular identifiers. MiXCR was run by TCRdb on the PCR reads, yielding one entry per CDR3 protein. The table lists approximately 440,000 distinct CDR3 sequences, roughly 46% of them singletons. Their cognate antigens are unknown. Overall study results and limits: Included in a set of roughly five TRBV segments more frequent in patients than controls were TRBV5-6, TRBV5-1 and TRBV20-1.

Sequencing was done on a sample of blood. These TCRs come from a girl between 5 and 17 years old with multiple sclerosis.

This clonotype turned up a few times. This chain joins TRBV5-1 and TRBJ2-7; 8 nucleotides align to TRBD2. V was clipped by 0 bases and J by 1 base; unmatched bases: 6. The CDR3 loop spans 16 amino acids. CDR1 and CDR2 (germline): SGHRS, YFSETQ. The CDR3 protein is CASSLARLANSYEQYF. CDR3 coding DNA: TGCGCCAGCAGCTTGGCCCGACTAGCGAATTCCTACGAGCAGTACTTC.

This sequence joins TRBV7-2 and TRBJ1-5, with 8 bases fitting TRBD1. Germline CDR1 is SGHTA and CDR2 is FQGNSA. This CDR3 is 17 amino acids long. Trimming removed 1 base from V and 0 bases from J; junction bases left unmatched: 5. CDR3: CASSLDQGAGSNQPQHF. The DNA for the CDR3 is TGTGCCAGCAGCTTAGACCAGGGGGCTGGTAGCAATCAGCCCCAGCATTTT.

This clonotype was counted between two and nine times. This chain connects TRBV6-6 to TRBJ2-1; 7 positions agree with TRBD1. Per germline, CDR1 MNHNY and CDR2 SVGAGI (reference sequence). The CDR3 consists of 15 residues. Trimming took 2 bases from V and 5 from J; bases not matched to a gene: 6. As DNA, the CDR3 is TGTGCCAGCAGTTACGCTGACAGGGCTAACAATGAGCAGTTCTTC. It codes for CASSYADRANNEQFF.

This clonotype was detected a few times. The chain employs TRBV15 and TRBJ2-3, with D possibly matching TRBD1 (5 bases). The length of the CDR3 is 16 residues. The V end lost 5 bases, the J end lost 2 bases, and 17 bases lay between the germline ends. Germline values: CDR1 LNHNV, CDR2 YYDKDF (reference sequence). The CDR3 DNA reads TGTGCCACCAGCCCGCAGTACTTGACAGCCACAGATACGCAGTATTTT. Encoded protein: CATSPQYLTATDTQYF.

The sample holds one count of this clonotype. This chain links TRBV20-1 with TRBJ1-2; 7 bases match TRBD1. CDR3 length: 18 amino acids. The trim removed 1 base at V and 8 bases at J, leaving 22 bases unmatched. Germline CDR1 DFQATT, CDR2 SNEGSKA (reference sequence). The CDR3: CSARAASEWGQLSWGYTF. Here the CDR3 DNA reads TGCAGTGCTAGAGCGGCATCAGAATGGGGACAGCTCTCTTGGGGCTACACCTTC.

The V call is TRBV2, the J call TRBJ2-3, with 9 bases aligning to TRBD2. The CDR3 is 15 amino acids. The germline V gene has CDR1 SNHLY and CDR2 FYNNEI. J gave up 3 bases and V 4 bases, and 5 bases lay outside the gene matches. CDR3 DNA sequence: TGTGCCAGCAGTGGTAGTAGCGGGAGTACAGATACGCAGTATTTT. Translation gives CASSGSSGSTDTQYF.

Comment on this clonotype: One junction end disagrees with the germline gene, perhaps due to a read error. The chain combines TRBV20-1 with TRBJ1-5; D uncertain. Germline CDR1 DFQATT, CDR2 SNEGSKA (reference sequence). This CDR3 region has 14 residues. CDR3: CSARADYSNQPQHF. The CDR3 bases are TGCAGTGCCAGAGCGGACTATAGCAATCAGCCCCAGCATTTT.

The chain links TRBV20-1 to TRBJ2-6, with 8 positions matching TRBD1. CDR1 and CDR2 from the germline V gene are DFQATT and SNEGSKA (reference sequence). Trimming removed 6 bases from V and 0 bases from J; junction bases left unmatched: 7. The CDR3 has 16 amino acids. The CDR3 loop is CSAADRAGSGANVLTF. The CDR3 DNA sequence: TGCAGTGCCGCGGACAGGGCGGGCTCTGGGGCCAACGTCCTGACTTTC.

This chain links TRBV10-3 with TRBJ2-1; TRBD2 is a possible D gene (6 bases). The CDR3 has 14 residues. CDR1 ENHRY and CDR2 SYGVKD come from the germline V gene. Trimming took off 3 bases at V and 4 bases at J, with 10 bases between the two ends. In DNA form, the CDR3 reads TGTGCCATCAGTGATCCGGGACTTTACAATGAGCAGTTCTTC. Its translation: CAISDPGLYNEQFF.